The entry below describes one T cell receptor beta chain. The sample holds one count of this clone. Its antigen has not been determined. No much larger clonotype is one base removed from it; base qualities were not supplied. The CDR3 runs 15 amino acids, cysteine and phenylalanine included. Here the CDR3 DNA is all that survives: 45 bases in frame from base 1. CDR1 and CDR2 are drawn from the germline V gene (reference sequence): SEHNR, FQNEAQ. The germline V and J ends show losses of 1 base and 1 base respectively, and no gene match explains 3 bases of the junction. The data were taken from a study of PD-1 blockade in classical Hodgkin lymphoma (TCRdb year 2020). Background on the whole study: Nivolumab dosing was 3 mg/kg intravenously every 2 weeks, continuing until either disease progression or unacceptable toxicity. The study used TCR beta sequencing and CyTOF to define a peripheral blood immune signature of response to PD-1 blockade in classical Hodgkin lymphoma. Overall study outcomes, separate from this receptor: Baseline TCR diversity was reported to be lower in newly diagnosed patients than in healthy donors and to be lower still in relapsed/refractory patients. Patients starting nivolumab less than 1 year after ASCT had lower diversity and were excluded from later analyses to avoid confounding by immune reconstitution. Trial patients with a complete response had baseline diversity similar to that of newly diagnosed patients, while partial responders and progressors had significantly lower diversity. A significant rise by C4D1 was seen in CD4+ but not CD8+ TCR diversity (p=0.0027 vs p=0.16), with the rise being most apparent in complete responders (p=0.02). Only a single clinical trial cohort was studied, and what caused the repertoire differences, possibly disease activity or prior therapy, remained undefined.

The Qiagen DNeasy kit was used to extract genomic DNA from unsorted PBMCs and from the negatively selected CD4+ and CD8+ fractions. Amplification of TCR beta CDR3 regions was done by immunoSEQ multiplex PCR with primers that anneal to V and J segments. Amplification bias was minimized using a synthetic immune receptor repertoire, and residual bias was removed computationally after sequencing. For the original study's pipeline: Repertoire diversity was quantified as the Shannon entropy index using custom Python scripts. The unsorted, CD4+ and CD8+ repertoires were each analyzed separately, with the exception of combined analyses, where CD4+ and CD8+ sequences were merged in silico. Clonal expansion was defined as at least a 2-fold frequency increase after treatment relative to C1D1, with a pseudocount of 0.5 for undetected baseline clones. Singleton clones were defined as clones with 0 or 1 copy at C1D1, and non-singleton clones were defined as clones with 2 or more copies. Clones expanded in unsorted samples were annotated as CD4+, CD8+ or unknown by matching protein sequences in sorted samples from the same patient. Wilcoxon tests on paired samples were used to test changes in diversity from C1D1 to C4D1. TCRdb's version of the immuneACCESS table is confined to in-frame rearrangements and falls short of the full clone set. An unresolved V gene accounts for under half of the shortfall where checked; the remainder is of unknown origin. V and J calls plus clone size are reproduced from that table; the DNA served to infer D and trimming. For this sample there are some 52,000 clones; approximately 86% appear just once. The top ten clones comprise approximately 6.8% of the sample.

The sample's time point label, in plain terms: cycle 4 day 1 (C4D1), after more than five weeks of nivolumab. All trial patients had relapsed after autologous stem cell transplantation, with cohorts A, B and C differing in prior brentuximab vedotin exposure. The trial cohort comprised some 60 patients with relapsed/refractory classical Hodgkin lymphoma whose best overall responses were complete response, partial response or progressive disease. In the multi-cohort phase II CheckMate 205 trial, trial patients received single-agent nivolumab. An independent review committee assessed best overall response by applying the 2007 International Working Group response criteria. Trial PBMCs were collected immediately before nivolumab initiation (C1D1) and during therapy at cycle 2 day 1 and cycle 4 day 1. Peripheral blood was collected in 8 mL Vacutainer Cell Preparation Tubes, from which PBMCs were isolated by centrifugation and then cryopreserved.

Here the chain combines TRBV7-9 and TRBJ1-1, with 7 bases aligning to TRBD1. The TCR sequence derives from a human donor with classical Hodgkin lymphoma. The sequenced sample was peripheral blood mononuclear cells (PBMCs), obtained before the fourth cycle of nivolumab. The CDR3 here reads CASSLVKGANTEAFF. The nucleotides read TGTGCCAGCAGCTTAGTGAAGGGGGCGAACACTGAAGCTTTCTTT.